One and the same sample provided the 25 T cell receptor beta chains below, sequenced in a study of blood T cells in healthy people across ages. A second PCR, run for about 7 to 11 cycles, used a sample-barcoded 5' primer plus a J-beta primer mix. TCRdb recomputed calls from the 5' RACE reads with MiXCR, one row per CDR3 protein. Seen here are under 1,000,000 distinct CDR3 sequences, 46% observed once, and the top ten hold over 15%. Sequencing input: blood. These receptors were collected from an elderly man in good health.

The V gene is TRBV28, the J gene TRBJ2-1; the D is unclear. This CDR3 is 15 amino acids long. Between the trimmed V and J ends, which lost 5 bases and 2 bases, there was a span of 13 bases. Germline loops: CDR1 MDHEN, CDR2 SYDVKM. This CDR3 reads CASSPPTVPYNEQFF. CDR3 DNA: TGTGCCAGCAGTCCCCCTACAGTTCCCTACAATGAGCAGTTCTTC.

The CDR3 loop is CSVSTGSGANVLTF. DNA for the CDR3: TGCAGCGTAAGCACCGGCTCTGGGGCCAACGTCCTGACTTTC. V gene TRBV29-1 combines with J gene TRBJ2-6; D remains ambiguous. CDR1 SQVTM and CDR2 ANQGSEA come from the germline V gene. The V end was cut by 6 bases, the J end by 0 bases, with 9 bases between. This CDR3 is 14 amino acids long.

To note about this clonotype: A much larger clone is a single base away; this may be a read error. This chain links TRBV5-1 with TRBJ2-5; 9 bases fit TRBD1. Near its end, the DNA agrees better with TRBJ2-7, so the J call may be wrong. The germline V gene encodes CDR1 SGHRS and CDR2 YFSETQ. The CDR3 totals 15 residues. CDR3 residues: CASSPRTGVNCEQYF. As DNA, the CDR3 is TGCGCCAGCAGCCCCCGGACAGGGGTGAACTGCGAGCAGTACTTC.

The CDR3 reads CASSLEALNGYEQYF. CDR3 sequence (DNA): TGTGCCAGCAGCTTGGAGGCCCTGAATGGATACGAGCAGTACTTC. This rearrangement joins TRBV11-3 to TRBJ2-7; weak D call: TRBD2 (5 bases). The V gene lost 3 bases and the J gene lost 4 bases, with 16 bases spanning the gap. Germline lookup yields CDR1 SGHNT and CDR2 YENEEA. This CDR3 contains 15 residues.

In this sample, this clonotype turned up once. V and J are TRBV7-2 and TRBJ2-4, with D tentatively TRBD1 or TRBD2 (5 bases each). From germline, CDR1 is SGHTA and CDR2 FQGNSA. Trimming removed 3 bases from V and 13 bases from J, with 19 bases in between. The CDR3 is 14 amino acids. Written as DNA, the CDR3 is TGTGCCAGCAGCTTCGGGACCGAGTACGGGGAGCAGTACTTC. This encodes CASSFGTEYGEQYF.

The sample holds a few counts of this clonotype. The chain is built from TRBV19 and TRBJ2-1, with 8 bases fitting TRBD2. The CDR3 length is 15 residues. Germline V gives CDR1 LNHDA, CDR2 SQIVND (reference sequence). The V and J ends lost 4 bases and 4 bases, in that order; junction bases with no gene match: 6. The CDR3 DNA sequence: TGTGCCAGTAGTAAAACTAGCGGAGATTACAATGAGCAGTTCTTC. This sequence encodes CASSKTSGDYNEQFF.

The chain employs TRBV6-2 or TRBV6-3 and TRBJ2-7, with 10 bases matching TRBD1. With the DNA end fitting TRBJ2-5 better, the J assignment may be wrong. Germline CDR1 reads MNHEY; CDR2 reads SVGEGT. The CDR3 covers 14 residues. The CDR3 protein is CASRATGGSETQYF. The CDR3 DNA sequence: TGTGCCAGCAGGGCGACAGGGGGCAGTGAGACCCAGTACTTC.

This clonotype showed up just a few times. The gene calls are TRBV7-9 and TRBJ1-2, with D hard to call. The CDR3 spans 15 residues. Per germline, CDR1 SEHNR and CDR2 FQNEAQ (reference sequence). The ends were cut back, 1 base at V and 0 bases at J, with 9 bases in the middle. CDR3 sequence (DNA): TGTGCCAGCAGCTTAGGAGGGCAAGCTAACTATGGCTACACCTTC. It translates to CASSLGGQANYGYTF.

V gene TRBV5-1 combines with J gene TRBJ2-2; TRBD1 matches 12 bases. Trimming at V came to 3 bases and at J to 5 bases, leaving 2 bases not matched to a gene. Germline assignment: CDR1 SGHRS and CDR2 YFSETQ. The CDR3 covers 15 residues. CDR3 protein: CASSWDRGQTGELFF. CDR3 bases: TGCGCCAGCAGCTGGGACAGGGGGCAAACCGGGGAGCTGTTTTTT.

There are a few counts of this clonotype. CDR3 region: CASSLLTGGASGANVLTF. CDR3 DNA sequence: TGTGCCAGCAGCTTGTTGACAGGGGGGGCGTCTGGGGCCAACGTCCTGACTTTC. The chain uses TRBV5-5 and TRBJ2-6, with 9 positions matching TRBD1. The V gene's germline CDR1 is SGHKS and CDR2 YYEKEE (reference sequence). V lost 1 base, J lost 1 base, and 6 bases stayed unmatched. The CDR3 is 18 amino acids.

Many counts were recorded for this clonotype. The J gene is TRBJ2-1, the V gene TRBV20-1; 12 bases fit TRBD2. Germline V gives CDR1 DFQATT, CDR2 SNEGSKA (reference sequence). The CDR3 totals 15 residues. The junction had 9 bases not matched to a gene; V was cut back by 5 bases and J by 7 bases. The CDR3 is CSAPQLAGGKNEQFF. Here the CDR3 DNA reads TGCAGTGCTCCACAACTAGCGGGAGGTAAAAATGAGCAGTTCTTC.

Details on this clonotype: With a much larger clone just one base away, this may be a read error. The chain couples TRBV7-2 to TRBJ2-7, with 7 bases lining up with TRBD2. V gave up 5 bases and J gave up 7 bases; unmatched junction bases: 11. Germline V gives CDR1 SGHTA, CDR2 FQGNSA. The CDR3 has 14 residues. In DNA, the CDR3 is TGTGCCAGCAGCCCCGGACTAGTGGCCAATGAGCAGTACTTC. Translated, it gives CASSPGLVANEQYF.

This clonotype appeared a few times. V is TRBV3-1 and J is TRBJ2-1, with 8 bases aligning to TRBD2. The germline gives CDR1 LGHDT, CDR2 YNNKEL (reference sequence). The CDR3 covers 13 residues. V lost 3 bases and J lost 9; bases outside the gene matches: 4. In DNA form, the CDR3 reads TGTGCCAGCAGCCAGGGACTAGTGGCTGAGCAGTTCTTC. Amino acids: CASSQGLVAEQFF.

In this sample, this clonotype turned up a few times. The V call is TRBV11-3, the J call TRBJ2-3; a weak D match, TRBD2 (7 bases). CDR1 and CDR2 (germline): SGHNT, YENEEA. This CDR3 spans 16 amino acids. V lost 4 bases and J 3 bases, leaving 17 bases between the germline ends. CDR3 protein: CASSSPQGGKTDTQYF. CDR3 DNA sequence: TGTGCCAGCAGCTCCCCACAGGGAGGGAAAACAGATACGCAGTATTTT.

V is TRBV5-1 and J is TRBJ1-3; TRBD1 aligns across 11 bases. V lost 4 bases to trimming and J lost 10 bases; unmatched junction nucleotides: 16. Germline loops: CDR1 SGHRS, CDR2 YFSETQ. CDR3 length: 17 amino acids. The CDR3 loop reads CASSPDRGRLGSSTIYF. DNA of the CDR3: TGCGCCAGCAGCCCGGACAGGGGGCGTCTGGGGAGTAGTACCATATATTTT.

The chain links TRBV7-2 to TRBJ1-6; D possibly corresponds to TRBD1 (5 bases). With 4 bases removed from V and 10 bases from J, the gap between germline ends came to 5 bases. Germline assignment: CDR1 SGHTA and CDR2 FQGNSA. CDR3 size: 11 residues. DNA of the CDR3: TGTGCCAGCAGCTGGGGGTCACCCCTCCACTTT. Its protein is CASSWGSPLHF.

The table lists this clonotype with a few counts. This rearrangement joins TRBV7-2 to TRBJ2-7, with D perhaps matching TRBD2 (6 bases). The CDR3 contains 16 residues. Germline CDR1 and CDR2: SGHTA and FQGNSA. V was cut by 2 bases and J by 0 bases, with 14 bases left in between. The CDR3 coding sequence is TGTGCCAGCAGCTTATATCGTAGCGGAAGCTCCTACGAGCAGTACTTC. Translating it yields CASSLYRSGSSYEQYF.

Note on this clonotype: Mismatch with germline at one junction end may stem from a read error. The chain links TRBV29-1 to TRBJ1-6, with TRBD1 as a possible D gene (6 bases). This CDR3 region has 16 residues. Per germline, CDR1 SQVTM and CDR2 ANQGSEA. CDR3 residues: CSVEEGLTGSCSPPHF. DNA for the CDR3: TGCAGCGTTGAAGAGGGGCTGACAGGATCGTGTTCACCCCCCCACTTT.

Many counts were recorded for this clonotype. V is TRBV12-3 or TRBV12-4 and J is TRBJ2-1; 9 nucleotides match TRBD2. The CDR3 is 15 residues long. The V segment lost 6 bases and the J segment 7 bases; nucleotides outside the gene matches: 10. CDR3: CASSHGTSLLNEQFF. The CDR3 coding sequence is TGTGCCAGCAGCCACGGGACTAGCTTATTGAATGAGCAGTTCTTC.

Remarks on this clonotype: The junction departs from the called germline gene at one end, perhaps through a read error. J is TRBJ2-5 and V is TRBV9; 13 nucleotides line up with TRBD2. Germline values: CDR1 SGDLS, CDR2 YYNGEE. The CDR3 contains 16 residues. Here the CDR3 reads CVSSVGTSGIQETQYF. The CDR3 DNA reads TGTGTCAGCAGCGTAGGGACTAGCGGGATACAAGAGACCCAGTACTTC.

V is TRBV28 and J is TRBJ2-7, with 11 nucleotides matching TRBD1. This CDR3 contains 15 residues. The germline V gene encodes CDR1 MDHEN and CDR2 SYDVKM. V shed 3 bases, J shed 2 bases, and the junction held 3 bases outside the gene matches. CDR3 amino acids: CASSFPGQGAYEQYF. CDR3 coding DNA: TGTGCCAGCAGTTTCCCGGGACAGGGGGCCTACGAGCAGTACTTC.

This clonotype was picked up a small number of times. The V gene is TRBV20-1, the J gene TRBJ2-1, with 7 bases fitting TRBD1. V was pared by 7 bases and J by 3 bases, with 3 bases of the junction left unmatched. This CDR3 has 12 residues. Germline CDR1 reads DFQATT; CDR2 reads SNEGSKA (reference sequence). In nucleotides, the CDR3 is TGCAGTGTCCAGGGGGACTACAATGAGCAGTTCTTC. It yields the protein CSVQGDYNEQFF.

In its sample, this clonotype was seen a few times. The chain uses TRBV6-2 or TRBV6-3 and TRBJ2-1; D not resolved. The V end lost 2 bases, the J end lost 5 bases, and 19 bases lay between the germline ends. CDR3 length: 17 amino acids. Germline CDR1 and CDR2: MNHEY and SVGEGT. The CDR3 reads CASSYRIGPALDNEQFF. Written as DNA, the CDR3 is TGTGCCAGCAGTTACCGTATCGGACCGGCTCTTGACAATGAGCAGTTCTTC.

The gene calls are TRBV25-1 and TRBJ2-4; the match to TRBD1 covers 7 bases. Per the germline V gene, CDR1 is MGHDK and CDR2 is SYGVNS. V was clipped by 4 bases and J by 9 bases; unmatched bases: 9. The CDR3 runs to 14 residues. CDR3 coding DNA: TGTGCCAGCAGTGCCCGACAGGGCTGGAGCATTCAGTACTTC. Translated, it gives CASSARQGWSIQYF.

This clonotype was found many times. The CDR3 nucleotides are TGTGCCAGCAGATTCAGGGAGAGGGGTTCACCCCTCCACTTT. Translating gives CASRFRERGSPLHF. The chain has TRBV2 and TRBJ1-6; perhaps TRBD1 as D (5 bases). The V gene's germline CDR1 is SNHLY and CDR2 FYNNEI. V dropped 6 bases and J dropped 9 bases, with 15 bases sitting between them. CDR3 length: 14 residues.